This T cell receptor beta chain came from a study of PD-1 blockade in classical Hodgkin lymphoma. The study, taken as a whole, reports: Patients starting nivolumab less than 1 year after ASCT had lower diversity and were excluded from later analyses.

This clone was counted a few times. Its specificity is unknown. The time point here: cycle 4 day 1 (C4D1), after six to seven weeks of nivolumab. Every patient experienced relapse after autologous stem cell transplantation, and brentuximab vedotin exposure varied. The table came from immunoSEQ multiplex PCR; TCRdb's copy has only in-frame clones and leaves some out. The repertoire includes 99,000 or so clones, roughly 90% of them detected once, and roughly 19% sits in the top ten. This sequence was found in a human donor with classical Hodgkin lymphoma. The specimen was peripheral blood mononuclear cells (PBMCs), collected before the fourth cycle of nivolumab.

Here the CDR3 DNA reads TGTGCCAGCAGCTTCGGGTCTTGGTACCAAGAGACCCAGTACTTC. Residues: CASSFGSWYQETQYF. The chain is built from TRBV7-2 and TRBJ2-5; D is undetermined. The CDR3 extends over 15 amino acids. CDR1 is SGHTA and CDR2 is FQGNSA in the germline V gene. Between the trimmed V and J ends, which lost 3 bases and 0 bases, there was a span of 11 bases.